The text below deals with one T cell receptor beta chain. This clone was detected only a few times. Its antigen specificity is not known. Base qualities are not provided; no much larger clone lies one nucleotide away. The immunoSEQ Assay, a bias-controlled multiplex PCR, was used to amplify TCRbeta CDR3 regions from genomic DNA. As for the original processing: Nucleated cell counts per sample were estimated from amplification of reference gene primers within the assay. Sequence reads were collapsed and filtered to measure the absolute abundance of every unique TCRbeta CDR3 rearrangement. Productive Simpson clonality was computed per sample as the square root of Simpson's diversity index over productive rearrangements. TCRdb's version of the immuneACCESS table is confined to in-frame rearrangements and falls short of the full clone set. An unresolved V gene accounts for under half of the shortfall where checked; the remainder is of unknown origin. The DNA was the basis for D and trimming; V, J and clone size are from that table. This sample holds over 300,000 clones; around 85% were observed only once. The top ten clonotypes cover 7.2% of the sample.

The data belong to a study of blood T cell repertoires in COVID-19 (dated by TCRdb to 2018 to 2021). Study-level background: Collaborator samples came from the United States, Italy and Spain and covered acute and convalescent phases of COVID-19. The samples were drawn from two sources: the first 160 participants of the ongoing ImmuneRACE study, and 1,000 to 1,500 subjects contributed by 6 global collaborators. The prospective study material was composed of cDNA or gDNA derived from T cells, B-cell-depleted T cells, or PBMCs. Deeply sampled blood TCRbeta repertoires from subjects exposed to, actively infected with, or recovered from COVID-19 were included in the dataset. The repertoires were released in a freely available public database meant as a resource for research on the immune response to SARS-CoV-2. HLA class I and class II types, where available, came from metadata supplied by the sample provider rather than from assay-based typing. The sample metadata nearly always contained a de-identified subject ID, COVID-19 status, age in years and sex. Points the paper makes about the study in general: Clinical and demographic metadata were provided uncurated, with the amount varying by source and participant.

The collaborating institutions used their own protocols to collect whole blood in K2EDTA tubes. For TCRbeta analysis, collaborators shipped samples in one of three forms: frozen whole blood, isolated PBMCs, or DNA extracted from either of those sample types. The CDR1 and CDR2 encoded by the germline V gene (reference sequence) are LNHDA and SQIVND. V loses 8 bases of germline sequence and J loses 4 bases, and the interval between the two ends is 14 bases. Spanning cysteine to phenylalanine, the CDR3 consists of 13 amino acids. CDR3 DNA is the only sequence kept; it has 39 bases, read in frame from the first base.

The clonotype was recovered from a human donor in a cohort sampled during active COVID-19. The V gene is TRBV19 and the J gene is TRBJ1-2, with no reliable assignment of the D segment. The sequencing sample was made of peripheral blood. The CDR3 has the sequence CASSTGWLYGYTF. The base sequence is TGTGCCAGTTCCACGGGGTGGCTCTATGGCTACACCTTC.